This record covers a single TCR beta chain. The sample comes from a study of cytomegalovirus exposure and HLA in healthy donors. 13 Jbeta primers and 60 Vbeta primers were used for the PCR. The repertoire was sequenced with immunoSEQ multiplex PCR; TCRdb's copy has only in-frame clones and lacks some. This table holds 140,000 to 150,000 clones, 75% to 80% found once. Germline assignment: CDR1 MNHEY and CDR2 SVGAGI. The CDR3 consists of 16 residues. V lost 0 bases, J lost 5 bases, and 14 bases lay in between. The sequence was obtained from a man aged 35 to 55 in good health and CMV-seropositive. The sample comprised PBMCs. This chain joins TRBV6-5 and TRBJ2-1; D is perhaps TRBD1 (6 bases). In DNA, the CDR3 is TGTGCCAGCAGTTACTCGAGGGGGTACCTAGACAATGAGCAGTTCTTC. This translates into CASSYSRGYLDNEQFF.